Listed here are 9 T cell receptor beta chains from one sample, sequenced in a study of blood T cell repertoires in COVID-19. Sequencing used immunoSEQ multiplex PCR; TCRdb keeps in-frame clones, though not all of them. Seen here are 200,000 or so clones, 86% observed once, and the top ten hold more than 3.5%. Sequenced: PBMCs or T cells enriched from blood (not recorded which). The origin of the receptors is a woman in her forties with acute COVID-19.

CDR3 nucleotides: TGTGCCAGCAGCTTATTGCAGGGGAACACCGGGGAGCTGTTTTTT. Translation: CASSLLQGNTGELFF. This chain links TRBV7-8 with TRBJ2-2; D may be TRBD1 (5 bases). This CDR3 is built from 15 residues. The germline gives CDR1 SGHVS, CDR2 FQNEAQ. Between the trimmed V and J ends, which lost 2 bases and 1 base, there was a span of 8 bases.

The chain links TRBV10-3 to TRBJ1-1, with unresolved D. This CDR3 is built from 13 residues. Trimming pared 3 bases from V and 7 bases from J, leaving 12 bases between. CDR1 is ENHRY and CDR2 is SYGVKD in the germline V gene. Written as DNA, the CDR3 is TGTGCCATCAGTGAACCCCGGCCGGGTGAAGCTTTCTTT. Encoded protein: CAISEPRPGEAFF.

This clone appeared once. This chain joins TRBV2 and TRBJ1-2; no definite D call. The CDR3 sequence is 15 residues long. Germline-derived CDR1 and CDR2 are SNHLY and FYNNEI. Trimming shortened V by 3 bases and J by 6 bases, and 17 bases separated the two germline ends. The CDR3 sequence is CASSEERRRANGYTF. CDR3 nucleotide sequence: TGTGCCAGCAGTGAGGAACGACGGAGGGCCAATGGCTACACCTTC.

The rearrangement uses TRBV7-9 and TRBJ2-7, with TRBD2 matching over 9 bases. J gave up 4 bases and V 5 bases, and 12 bases lay outside the gene matches. Germline V lookup: CDR1 SEHNR, CDR2 FQNEAQ (reference sequence). This CDR3 is 16 amino acids long. CDR3 DNA sequence: TGTGCCAGCAGCGTAAGCGGGGGGTGGAGTTCATACGAGCAGTACTTC. Its protein product is CASSVSGGWSSYEQYF.

This chain joins TRBV30 and TRBJ2-1, with D hard to call. The length of the CDR3 is 15 residues. V lost 0 bases to trimming and J lost 0 bases, with 9 bases between them. Germline V lookup: CDR1 GTSNPN, CDR2 SVGIG (reference sequence). For the CDR3, the DNA is TGTGCCTGGAGTGTAGAAGGAGTCTCCTACAATGAGCAGTTCTTC. Translating gives CAWSVEGVSYNEQFF.

The chain couples TRBV20-1 to TRBJ1-1; D is unresolved. The CDR3 has 11 amino acids. Looked up from germline, CDR1 is DFQATT and CDR2 is SNEGSKA (reference sequence). For the CDR3, the DNA is TGCAGAATTACAGACAACACTGAAGCTTTCTTT. Translated: CRITDNTEAFF.

This chain links TRBV30 with TRBJ1-2; a possible D gene is TRBD1 (6 bases). The CDR3 runs to 13 residues. V was clipped by 4 bases and J by 3 bases, with 12 bases between them. Germline assignment: CDR1 GTSNPN and CDR2 SVGIG (reference sequence). The DNA of the CDR3 is TGTGCCTGGACAGGGGCGCTCGACTATGGCTACACCTTC. This codes for CAWTGALDYGYTF.

The chain couples TRBV11-2 to TRBJ1-2; no clear D gene. V dropped 5 bases and J dropped 8 bases, with 18 bases sitting between them. This CDR3 is 14 amino acids long. The germline CDR1 and CDR2 sequences are SGHAT and FQNNGV. CDR3 sequence reads: CASSPLTRGGGYTF. CDR3 nucleotides: TGTGCCAGCAGCCCCTTAACCCGAGGTGGCGGCTACACCTTC.

This clone appeared once. The chain employs TRBV2 and TRBJ1-1; D possibly corresponds to TRBD1 (6 bases). The CDR3 spans 13 residues. CDR1 is SNHLY, CDR2 FYNNEI, per germline. V lost 2 bases and J 5 bases, leaving 9 bases between the germline ends. CDR3 nucleotide sequence: TGTGCCAGCAGTGAAAGGGGGAGAACTGAAGCTTTCTTT. Its protein is CASSERGRTEAFF.